This T cell receptor (beta chain) was recorded in a study of Ad26.COV2.S vaccination and SARS-CoV-2 variants (dated by TCRdb to the early 2020s). The study in broad terms: Donors in the vaccine arm were drawn from COV1001, a phase I-IIa trial of Ad26.COV2.S in healthy adults that was multicentre, randomized, double-blind and placebo-controlled. Ad26.COV2.S was administered intramuscularly at 5 x 10^10 or 1 x 10^11 viral particles, either as a single shot or as two shots given 56 days apart. TCRbeta repertoire sequencing served as the tool for gauging how specific and how broad the SARS-CoV-2-reactive T cell receptors were following Ad26.COV2.S vaccination. The TCR-sequenced set comprised approximately 30 samples: 19 Ad26.COV2.S vaccine recipients, 5 placebo recipients and 8 SARS-CoV-2 convalescent individuals. Participants in the trial were split at random into five groups of five each, receiving low-dose or high-dose Ad26.COV2.S once or twice, or else placebo on both occasions. Blinding of investigators to trial group allocation was maintained during experiments and outcome assessment.

Regarding this clone: The antigen this receptor binds is unknown. One base away there is no much larger clone; base qualities are not given.

V trim: 3 bases; J trim: 6 bases; unmatched bases: 7. The germline V gene supplies CDR1 SGHAT and CDR2 FQNNGV. The CDR3 has 14 amino acids, counting the end cysteine and phenylalanine. CDR3 DNA is the only sequence kept; it has 42 bases, read in frame from the first base. TCRbeta CDR3 regions were sequenced with the immunoSEQ Assay. After extraction, genomic DNA underwent amplification by bias-controlled multiplex PCR, followed by high-throughput sequencing. Turning to the authors' computational methods: To quantify the absolute abundance of each unique TCRbeta CDR3 region, sequences were collapsed and filtered. T cell fraction was estimated by normalizing TCRbeta template counts to usable DNA, with usable DNA measured through amplification of reference genes found in all nucleated cells. Repertoire TCRs were annotated as SARS-CoV-2-specific by exact matching of V gene, CDR3 amino acid sequence and J gene to a known reactive TCR set. The reference SARS-CoV-2 TCR set was derived from MIRA and filtered for enrichment in COVID-19-positive ImmuneCODE repertoires, a step that removed public or cross-reactive TCRs. Using the MIRA antigens, annotated TCRs were further analysed by specific ORF or by position within an ORF. Breadth was defined as annotated unique rearrangements over total unique productive rearrangements; depth was the summed frequency of those rearrangements. Two-sided Wilcoxon rank-sum tests were used to compare TCR breadth between groups. This immuneACCESS table, as held by TCRdb, lists in-frame sequences with V and J called but not all clones. Of the missing ones, under half trace to an unresolved V gene in checked studies; the others have no known cause. The DNA gave D and trimming, while V, J and clone size come from that table. Here the sample has 300,000 to 350,000 clones; around 84% occur a single time. The biggest ten clones account for more than 1.5% of the sample.

On the study overall, not on this receptor specifically: The study was not powered for comparison of responses between vaccine doses or regimens. The authors noted that the TCR breadth and depth analyses may have underestimated total T cell responses. After vaccination, spike-specific CD8+ and CD4+ T cell responses were reported to show substantial breadth. Vaccine and placebo recipients had similar non-spike TCR breadth, a finding consistent with the vaccine containing only spike. Higher spike-specific TCR breadth was observed in Ad26.COV2.S recipients than in placebo recipients (P = 0.0014).

The treatment or condition label here, explained by the study, means: roughly 20 received Ad26.COV2.S at low or high dose, single or two shots; roughly five received placebo; per-sample allocation not given. For vaccine and placebo recipients, repertoires were sequenced using samples collected on day 63 after the first injection. Between 29 July and 7 August 2020, Cohort 1b enrolled about two dozen adults aged 18-55 years at one site in Boston, USA. Ad26.COV2.S was a replication-incompetent adenovirus type 26 vector expressing a prefusion-stabilized SARS-CoV-2 spike protein from the original Wuhan strain.

This sequence originates from a person between 18 and 65 years old who received the Ad26.COV2.S COVID-19 vaccine or a placebo. The starting material was peripheral blood, obtained in a trial of Ad26.COV2.S vaccine versus placebo. The chain is encoded by TRBV11-2 joined to TRBJ1-2; 7 junctional bases match TRBD1. The DNA sequence is TGTGCCAGCAGCTTTTTGGACAGGAGTCATGGCTACACCTTC. It specifies CASSFLDRSHGYTF.